A single sample is the source of the 27 T cell receptor beta chains below, sequenced in a study of cytotoxic CD8 clonotypes in ibrutinib-treated CLL. Sequenced by immunoSEQ multiplex PCR; TCRdb stores in-frame clones only, minus some. The table lists about 25,000 clones, less than 80% of them singletons. Sequenced here: PBMCs, sampled before ibrutinib treatment. All receptors come from a human donor with chronic lymphocytic leukemia.

The chain combines TRBV18 with TRBJ1-1; 8 bases match TRBD1. CDR3 length: 14 amino acids. Germline V CDR1 and CDR2: KGHSH, LQKENI. V gave up 3 bases and J gave up 1 base; unmatched junction bases: 1. CDR3 sequence: CASSPGTGNTEAFF. Here the CDR3 DNA reads TGTGCCAGCTCACCGGGGACAGGGAACACTGAAGCTTTCTTT.

The gene calls are TRBV5-5 and TRBJ1-4; TRBD1 agrees at 7 bases. This CDR3 region has 16 residues. With V trimmed by 2 bases and J by 1 base, 5 bases remained unmatched. CDR1 SGHKS and CDR2 YYEKEE come from the germline V gene (reference sequence). The CDR3 is CASSLLQGGTNEKLFF. Written as DNA, the CDR3 is TGTGCCAGCAGCTTACTGCAGGGGGGAACTAATGAAAAACTGTTTTTT.

CDR3 bases: TGCGCCAGCAGCTTAGGGGACCCTTTACCCAATGAGCAGTTCTTC. Translating gives CASSLGDPLPNEQFF. The gene calls are TRBV5-1 and TRBJ2-1; D is tentatively TRBD1 or TRBD2 (5 bases each). The CDR3 sequence is 15 residues long. Trimming took off 2 bases at V and 6 bases at J, with 15 bases between the two ends. Germline V CDR1 and CDR2: SGHRS, YFSETQ. The full variable domain, its missing parts supplied by reference TRBV5-1 and TRBJ2-1, is KAGVTQTPRYLIKTRGQQVTLSCSPISGHRSVSWYQQTPGQGLQFLFEYFSETQRNKGNFPGRFSGRQFSNSRSEMNVSTLELGDSALYLCASSLGDPLPNEQFFGPGTRLTVL.

The chain's CDR3 is CASSISGAGVETQYF. CDR3 in DNA: TGTGCCAGTAGTATATCGGGGGCAGGAGTCGAGACCCAGTACTTC. This chain connects TRBV19 to TRBJ2-5; D might be TRBD1 or TRBD2, each matching 6 bases. The CDR3 runs to 15 residues. Germline CDR1 is LNHDA and CDR2 is SQIVND (reference sequence). The V gene lost 2 bases and the J gene lost 5 bases, with 15 bases spanning the gap.

For the CDR3, the DNA is TGCGCCAGCAGCCAAGATCCGAGGAAACCCGGGAACTACGAGCAGTACTTC. Translation: CASSQDPRKPGNYEQYF. The chain combines TRBV4-1 with TRBJ2-7; possible D gene TRBD2, 5 bases. Per germline, CDR1 MGHRA and CDR2 YSYEKL. Deletions cut 0 bases from V and 3 bases from J, with 18 bases between. The CDR3 spans 17 residues.

This clone has a handful of counts. V gene TRBV28 combines with J gene TRBJ2-1; 10 bases are a match to TRBD1. Looked up from germline, CDR1 is MDHEN and CDR2 is SYDVKM. CDR3 size: 14 residues. V shed 6 bases and J 7 bases; nucleotides not matched to a gene: 6. CDR3: CASRPPGQGNEQFF. For the CDR3, the DNA is TGTGCCAGCAGGCCTCCGGGACAGGGGAATGAGCAGTTCTTC.

V is TRBV30 and J is TRBJ2-3; D is undetermined. The germline V and J ends were trimmed by 0 bases and 2 bases, with 3 bases remaining between them. Germline V CDR1 and CDR2: GTSNPN, SVGIG (reference sequence). This CDR3 spans 12 amino acids. CDR3 loop: CAWSVYTDTQYF. The CDR3 DNA reads TGTGCCTGGAGTGTCTACACAGATACGCAGTATTTT.

The V gene is TRBV14, the J gene TRBJ2-7; D unclear. Looked up from germline, CDR1 is SGHDN and CDR2 is FVKESK. The CDR3 has 16 residues. V was clipped by 1 base and J by 7 bases, with 20 bases between them. CDR3 sequence: CASSQVLAGLGSEQYF. As DNA, the CDR3 is TGTGCCAGCAGCCAAGTCTTGGCAGGCTTAGGAAGTGAGCAGTACTTC.

J is TRBJ2-1 and V is TRBV14, with 12 bases lining up with TRBD2. V was pared by 4 bases and J by 3 bases, with 7 bases of the junction left unmatched. The germline CDR1 and CDR2 sequences are SGHDN and FVKESK. The CDR3 has 17 amino acids. CDR3 loop: CASSLTSGLAGYNEQFF. Here the CDR3 DNA reads TGTGCCAGCAGCCTTACTTCGGGACTAGCGGGCTACAATGAGCAGTTCTTC.

The genes are TRBV10-1 and TRBJ2-2; 11 bases line up with TRBD2. This CDR3 contains 16 residues. Unmatched junction bases numbered 5, after V lost 7 bases and J lost 1 base. The germline gives CDR1 WNHNN, CDR2 SYGVQD (reference sequence). The CDR3 protein is CASTGGTSGNTGELFF. In DNA, the CDR3 is TGCGCCAGCACGGGGGGGACTAGCGGGAACACCGGGGAGCTGTTTTTT.

This chain uses TRBV11-1 with TRBJ2-2, with D perhaps matching TRBD2 (5 bases). Germline lookup yields CDR1 SGHAT and CDR2 FQDESV (reference sequence). This CDR3 comprises 14 residues. V was pared by 5 bases and J by 4 bases, with 11 bases between. The CDR3 nucleotides read TGTGCCAGCAGCCCCGGGATTTCCACCGGGGAGCTGTTTTTT. Its protein product is CASSPGISTGELFF. The full variable domain, with the rest looked up from reference TRBV11-1 and TRBJ2-2, is EAEVAQSPRYKITEKSQAVAFWCDPISGHATLYWYRQILGQGPELLVQFQDESVVDDSQLPKDRFSAERLKGVDSTLKIQPAELGDSAMYLCASSPGISTGELFFGEGSRLTVL.

The chain uses TRBV29-1 and TRBJ2-3; 8 nucleotides align to TRBD2. CDR3 size: 12 residues. Germline CDR1 SQVTM, CDR2 ANQGSEA. Germline trimming cut 8 bases from V and 6 bases from J; bases unmatched to any gene: 7. CDR3 nucleotides: TGCAGCTTTGGACCGGGAGGGGATACGCAGTATTTT. Residues: CSFGPGGDTQYF.

V and J are TRBV2 and TRBJ1-4; D is undetermined. CDR1 and CDR2 from the germline V gene are SNHLY and FYNNEI. V was shortened by 10 bases and J by 8 bases, with 20 bases between the two germline ends. CDR3 length: 14 amino acids. The CDR3 bases are TGTGCCACCTCCGGCGGCGGGGAAGGGGAAAAACTGTTTTTT. Translating gives CATSGGGEGEKLFF.

The chain employs TRBV7-2 and TRBJ1-4; no reliable D call. Trimming pared 1 base from V and 1 base from J, leaving 7 bases between. In germline, CDR1 is SGHTA, CDR2 FQGNSA. The CDR3 runs 15 residues. The CDR3 region is CASSLEARTNEKLFF. DNA for the CDR3: TGTGCCAGCAGCTTAGAAGCCCGAACTAATGAAAAACTGTTTTTT.

The V and J genes are TRBV6-6 and TRBJ2-7; 15 nucleotides match TRBD2. Losses at the gene ends were 7 bases for V and 2 bases for J; bases not matched to a gene: 6. Germline V CDR1 and CDR2: MNHNY, SVGAGI (reference sequence). The CDR3 is made up of 16 amino acids. The CDR3 region is CASMGLAGGTPYEQYF. CDR3 in DNA: TGTGCCAGCATGGGACTAGCGGGAGGTACCCCCTACGAGCAGTACTTC.

The chain joins TRBV2 to TRBJ1-2; TRBD1 might be the D (5 bases). Germline CDR1 SNHLY, CDR2 FYNNEI. CDR3 size: 13 residues. Trimming removed 8 bases at V and 7 bases at J, with 17 bases between. In nucleotides, the CDR3 is TGTGCCAGCTCCCTCGGCGGGGGTGGTGGCTACACCTTC. It yields the protein CASSLGGGGGYTF.

The rearrangement links TRBV5-4 to TRBJ2-1, with 10 bases aligning to TRBD2. The ends lost 3 bases at V and 3 bases at J; junction bases unmatched: 3. CDR3 length: 15 amino acids. Per the germline V gene, CDR1 is SGHNT and CDR2 is YYREEE (reference sequence). CDR3 in amino acids: CASSSTSGLYNEQFF. CDR3 sequence (DNA): TGTGCCAGCAGCTCGACTAGCGGGCTCTACAATGAGCAGTTCTTC.

J is TRBJ1-4 and V is TRBV7-2, with D maybe TRBD1 (5 bases). The CDR3 spans 16 residues. The V end was cut by 5 bases, the J end by 0 bases, with 13 bases between. Germline values: CDR1 SGHTA, CDR2 FQGNSA. The CDR3: CASSKQAYATNEKLFF. In DNA, the CDR3 is TGTGCCAGCAGCAAACAGGCATATGCAACTAATGAAAAACTGTTTTTT. Combining the CDR3 with reference TRBV7-2 and TRBJ1-4 gives the whole variable domain GAGVSQSPSNKVTEKGKDVELRCDPISGHTALYWYRQSLGQGLEFLIYFQGNSAPDKSGLPSDRFSAERTGGSVSTLTIQRTQQEDSAVYLCASSKQAYATNEKLFFGSGTQLSVL.

The chain has TRBV30 and TRBJ2-7, with a tentative D call TRBD1 (5 bases). The CDR3 loop spans 11 amino acids. Germline-derived CDR1 and CDR2 are GTSNPN and SVGIG (reference sequence). Trimming took off 7 bases at V and 4 bases at J, with 11 bases between the two ends. CDR3 amino acids: CAYQQAYEQYF. CDR3 in DNA: TGTGCCTACCAACAGGCGTACGAGCAGTACTTC.

The V and J genes are TRBV6-5 and TRBJ1-1; TRBD1 might be the D (5 bases). The length of the CDR3 is 14 residues. Deletions cut 10 bases from V and 3 bases from J, with 18 bases between. The germline V gene has CDR1 MNHEY and CDR2 SVGAGI. The CDR3 loop is CATSSPGAYTEAFF. In nucleotides, the CDR3 is TGTGCCACCTCCTCTCCTGGGGCGTACACTGAAGCTTTCTTT.

V is TRBV6-7 and J is TRBJ2-3; possibly TRBD2 for D (6 bases). TRBV6-7 is assigned to the ORF class and has an uncertain function. V gave up 4 bases and J gave up 4 bases, with 18 bases separating them. CDR3 length: 16 amino acids. This chain's CDR3 is CASSWLFPGAADTQYF. CDR3 coding DNA: TGTGCCAGCAGTTGGCTGTTTCCGGGAGCGGCAGATACGCAGTATTTT.

The chain couples TRBV10-3 to TRBJ1-3, with 7 bases aligning to TRBD1. CDR3 length: 14 amino acids. CDR1 is ENHRY and CDR2 is SYGVKD in the germline V gene. V lost 5 bases to trimming and J lost 2 bases; unmatched junction nucleotides: 3. The CDR3 is CAISPGTAGNTIYF. The CDR3 DNA is TGTGCCATCAGTCCCGGGACAGCTGGAAACACCATATATTTT.

CDR3 sequence reads: CASSQDDRGLVNTEAFF. The CDR3, as DNA: TGTGCCAGCAGCCAGGACGACAGGGGGCTTGTGAACACTGAAGCTTTCTTT. The rearrangement uses TRBV4-2 and TRBJ1-1; 10 bases are shared with TRBD1. CDR3 size: 17 residues. Per germline, CDR1 LGHNA and CDR2 YNFKEQ. V shed 3 bases and J 0 bases; nucleotides not matched to a gene: 7.

By frequency in the sample, this clone is medium-sized. The rearrangement links TRBV7-2 to TRBJ1-1, with TRBD1 matching over 10 bases. With 5 bases clipped from V and 5 bases from J, the junction kept 8 bases outside the gene matches. From germline, CDR1 is SGHTA and CDR2 FQGNSA. This CDR3 spans 15 amino acids. CDR3: CASSPWTGGRTEAFF. In DNA, the CDR3 is TGTGCCAGCAGCCCATGGACAGGGGGTAGGACTGAAGCTTTCTTT.

The V gene is TRBV6-5, the J gene TRBJ2-1; the match to TRBD1 covers 8 bases. Germline trimming cut 5 bases from V and 5 bases from J; bases unmatched to any gene: 5. The germline CDR1 and CDR2 sequences are MNHEY and SVGAGI. The length of the CDR3 is 14 residues. The CDR3 nucleotides read TGTGCCAGCAGTAGAGGACAGGGAGACAATGAGCAGTTCTTC. This codes for CASSRGQGDNEQFF.

This chain links TRBV27 with TRBJ2-3; D not resolved. The CDR3 loop spans 13 amino acids. V shed 3 bases and J shed 4 bases, with 8 bases lying between them. From germline, CDR1 is MNHEY and CDR2 SMNVEV (reference sequence). CDR3 sequence reads: CASSFHTADTQYF. DNA for the CDR3: TGTGCCAGCAGTTTCCACACCGCAGATACGCAGTATTTT.

V usage is TRBV7-9 and J usage is TRBJ2-2; D is possibly TRBD1 or TRBD2 (5 bases each). V lost 7 bases and J lost 0, with 12 bases in between. The length of the CDR3 is 15 residues. The germline gives CDR1 SEHNR, CDR2 FQNEAQ (reference sequence). The CDR3 region is CASTLLGANTGELFF. Written as DNA, the CDR3 is TGTGCCAGCACCCTACTGGGGGCGAACACCGGGGAGCTGTTTTTT. The whole variable domain, filled in from reference TRBV7-9 and TRBJ2-2, reads DTGVSQNPRHKITKRGQNVTFRCDPISEHNRLYWYRQTLGQGPEFLTYFQNEAQLEKSRLLSDRFSAERPKGSFSTLEIQRTEQGDSAMYLCASTLLGANTGELFFGEGSRLTVL.